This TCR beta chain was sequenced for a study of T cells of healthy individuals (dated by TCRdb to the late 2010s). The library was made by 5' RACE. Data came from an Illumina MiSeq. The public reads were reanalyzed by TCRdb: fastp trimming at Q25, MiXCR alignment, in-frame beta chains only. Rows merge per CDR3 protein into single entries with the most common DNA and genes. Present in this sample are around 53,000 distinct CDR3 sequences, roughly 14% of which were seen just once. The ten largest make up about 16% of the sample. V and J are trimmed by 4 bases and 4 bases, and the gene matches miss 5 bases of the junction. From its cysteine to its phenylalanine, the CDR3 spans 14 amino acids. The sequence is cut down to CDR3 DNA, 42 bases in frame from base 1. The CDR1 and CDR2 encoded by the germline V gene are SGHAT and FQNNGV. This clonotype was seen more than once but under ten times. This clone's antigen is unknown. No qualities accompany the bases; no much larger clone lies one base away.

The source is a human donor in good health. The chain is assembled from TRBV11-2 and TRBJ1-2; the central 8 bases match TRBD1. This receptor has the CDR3 CASSSGTGPYGYTF. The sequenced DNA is TGTGCCAGCAGCTCGGGGACAGGACCCTATGGCTACACCTTC. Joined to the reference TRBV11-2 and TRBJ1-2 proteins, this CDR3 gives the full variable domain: EAGVAQSPRYKIIEKRQSVAFWCNPISGHATLYWYQQILGQGPKLLIQFQNNGVVDDSQLPKDRFSAERLKGVDSTLKIQPAKLEDSAVYLCASSSGTGPYGYTFGSGTRLTVV.